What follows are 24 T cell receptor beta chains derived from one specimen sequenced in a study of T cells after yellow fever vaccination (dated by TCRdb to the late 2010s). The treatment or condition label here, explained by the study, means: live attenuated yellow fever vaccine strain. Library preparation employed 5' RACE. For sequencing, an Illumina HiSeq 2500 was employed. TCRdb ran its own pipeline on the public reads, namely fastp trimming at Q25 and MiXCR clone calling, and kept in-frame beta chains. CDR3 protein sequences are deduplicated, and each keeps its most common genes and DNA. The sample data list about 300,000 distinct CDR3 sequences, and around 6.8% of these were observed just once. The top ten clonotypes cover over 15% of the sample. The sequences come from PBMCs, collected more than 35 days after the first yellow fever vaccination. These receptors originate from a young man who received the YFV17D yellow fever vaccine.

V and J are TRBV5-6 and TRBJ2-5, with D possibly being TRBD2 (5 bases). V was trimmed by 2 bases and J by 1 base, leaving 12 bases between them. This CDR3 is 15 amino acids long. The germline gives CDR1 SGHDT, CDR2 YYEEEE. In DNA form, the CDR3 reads TGTGCCAGCAGCTTCCGGGAACAGATCCAAGAGACCCAGTACTTC. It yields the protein CASSFREQIQETQYF.

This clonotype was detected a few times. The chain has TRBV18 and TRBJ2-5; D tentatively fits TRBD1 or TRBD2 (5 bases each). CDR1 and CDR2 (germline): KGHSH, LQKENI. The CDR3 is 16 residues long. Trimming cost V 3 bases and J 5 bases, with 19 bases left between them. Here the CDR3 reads CASSPLSGPIGETQYF. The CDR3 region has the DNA TGTGCCAGCTCACCTTTATCGGGGCCAATTGGGGAGACCCAGTACTTC.

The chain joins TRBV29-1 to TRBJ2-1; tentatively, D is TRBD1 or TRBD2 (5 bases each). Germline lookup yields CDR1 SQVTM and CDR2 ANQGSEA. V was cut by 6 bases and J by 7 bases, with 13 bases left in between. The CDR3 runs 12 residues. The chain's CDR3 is CSVARDLNEQFF. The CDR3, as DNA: TGCAGCGTAGCTCGGGACCTAAATGAGCAGTTCTTC.

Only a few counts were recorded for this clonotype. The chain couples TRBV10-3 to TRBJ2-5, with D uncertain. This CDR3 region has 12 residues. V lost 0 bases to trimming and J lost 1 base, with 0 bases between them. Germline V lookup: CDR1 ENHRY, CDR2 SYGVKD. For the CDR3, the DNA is TGTGCCATCAGTGAGTCCCAAGAGACCCAGTACTTC. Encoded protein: CAISESQETQYF.

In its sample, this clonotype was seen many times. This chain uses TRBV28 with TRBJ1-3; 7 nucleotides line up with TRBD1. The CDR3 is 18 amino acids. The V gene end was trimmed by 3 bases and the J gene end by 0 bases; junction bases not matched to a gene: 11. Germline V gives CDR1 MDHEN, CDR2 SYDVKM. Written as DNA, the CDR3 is TGTGCCAGCAGTTTGGATACAGGGGCCAGGAGCTCTGGAAACACCATATATTTT. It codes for CASSLDTGARSSGNTIYF. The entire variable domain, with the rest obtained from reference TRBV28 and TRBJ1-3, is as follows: DVKVTQSSRYLVKRTGEKVFLECVQDMDHENMFWYRQDPGLGLRLIYFSYDVKMKEKGDIPEGYSVSREKKERFSLILESASTNQTSMYLCASSLDTGARSSGNTIYFGEGSWLTVV.

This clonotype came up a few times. CDR3 nucleotides: TGTGCCAGCCGTAGGGGGCCTGTCTATGGCTACACCTTC. Amino acid sequence: CASRRGPVYGYTF. The genes are TRBV12-3 or TRBV12-4 and TRBJ1-2; 7 bases line up with TRBD1. The CDR3 is made up of 13 amino acids. Unmatched junction bases numbered 7, after V lost 8 bases and J lost 4 bases.

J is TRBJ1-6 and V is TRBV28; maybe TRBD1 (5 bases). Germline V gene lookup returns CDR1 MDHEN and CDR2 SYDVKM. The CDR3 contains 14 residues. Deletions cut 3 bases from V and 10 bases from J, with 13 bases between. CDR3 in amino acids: CASSFPSRESPLHF. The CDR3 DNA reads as TGTGCCAGCAGTTTCCCCAGCAGGGAATCACCCCTCCACTTT. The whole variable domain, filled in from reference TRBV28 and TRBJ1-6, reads DVKVTQSSRYLVKRTGEKVFLECVQDMDHENMFWYRQDPGLGLRLIYFSYDVKMKEKGDIPEGYSVSREKKERFSLILESASTNQTSMYLCASSFPSRESPLHFGNGTRLTVT.

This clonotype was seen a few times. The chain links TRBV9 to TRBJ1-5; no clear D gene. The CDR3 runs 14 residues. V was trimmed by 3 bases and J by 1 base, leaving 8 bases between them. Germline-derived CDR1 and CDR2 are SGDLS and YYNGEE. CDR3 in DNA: TGTGCCAGCAGCGGTTGGGGAAGCAATCAGCCCCAGCATTTT. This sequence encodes CASSGWGSNQPQHF. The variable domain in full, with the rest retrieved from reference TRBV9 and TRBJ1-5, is DSGVTQTPKHLITATGQRVTLRCSPRSGDLSVYWYQQSLDQGLQFLIQYYNGEERAKGNILERFSAQQFPDLHSELNLSSLELGDSALYFCASSGWGSNQPQHFGDGTRLSIL.

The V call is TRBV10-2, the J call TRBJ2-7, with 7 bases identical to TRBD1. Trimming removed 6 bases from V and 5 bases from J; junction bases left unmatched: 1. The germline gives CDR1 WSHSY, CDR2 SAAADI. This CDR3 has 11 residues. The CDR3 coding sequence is TGCGCCAGCAGAGACAGGGACGAGCAGTACTTC. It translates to CASRDRDEQYF.

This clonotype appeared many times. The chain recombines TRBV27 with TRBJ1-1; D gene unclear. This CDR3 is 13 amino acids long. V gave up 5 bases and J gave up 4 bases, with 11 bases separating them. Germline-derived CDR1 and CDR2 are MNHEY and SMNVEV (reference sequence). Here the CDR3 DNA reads TGTGCCAGCAGTCTAGGACTTTTCACTGAAGCTTTCTTT. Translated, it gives CASSLGLFTEAFF.

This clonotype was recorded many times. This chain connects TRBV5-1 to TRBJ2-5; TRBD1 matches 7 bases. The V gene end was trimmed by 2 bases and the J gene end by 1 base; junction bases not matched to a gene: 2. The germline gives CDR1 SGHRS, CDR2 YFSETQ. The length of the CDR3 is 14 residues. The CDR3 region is CASSLQGSQETQYF. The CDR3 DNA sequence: TGCGCCAGCAGCTTACAGGGGTCCCAAGAGACCCAGTACTTC.

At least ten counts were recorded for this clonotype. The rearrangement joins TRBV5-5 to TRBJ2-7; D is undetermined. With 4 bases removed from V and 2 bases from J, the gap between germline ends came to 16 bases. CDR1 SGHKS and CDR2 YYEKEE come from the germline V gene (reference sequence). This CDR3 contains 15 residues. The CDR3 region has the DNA TGTGCCAGCAGCCTGAGATCCATGCCCCCCTACGAGCAGTACTTC. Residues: CASSLRSMPPYEQYF.

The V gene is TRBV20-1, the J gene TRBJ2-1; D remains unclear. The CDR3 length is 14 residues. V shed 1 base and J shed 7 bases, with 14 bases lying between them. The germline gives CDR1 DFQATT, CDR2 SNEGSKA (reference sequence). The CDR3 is CSARGILVNNEQFF. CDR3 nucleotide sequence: TGCAGTGCTAGAGGTATTCTCGTTAATAATGAGCAGTTCTTC.

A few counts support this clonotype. This CDR3 reads CASSLTRNPFGNEQFF. Here the CDR3 DNA reads TGTGCCAGCAGCTTAACTAGGAACCCTTTTGGGAATGAGCAGTTCTTC. The chain recombines TRBV7-3 with TRBJ2-1; D ambiguous. V was shortened by 0 bases and J by 7 bases, with 16 bases between the two germline ends. The CDR3 sequence is 16 residues long. Per germline, CDR1 SGHTA and CDR2 FQGTGA. Together with reference TRBV7-3 and TRBJ2-1, the CDR3 gives the full variable domain: GAGVSQTPSNKVTEKGKYVELRCDPISGHTALYWYRQSLGQGPEFLIYFQGTGAADDSGLPNDRFFAVRPEGSVSTLKIQRTERGDSAVYLCASSLTRNPFGNEQFFGPGTRLTVL.

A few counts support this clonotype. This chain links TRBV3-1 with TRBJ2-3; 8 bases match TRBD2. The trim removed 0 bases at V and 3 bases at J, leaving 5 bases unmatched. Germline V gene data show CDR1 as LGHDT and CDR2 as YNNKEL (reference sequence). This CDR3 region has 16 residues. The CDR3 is CASSQERGGYTDTQYF. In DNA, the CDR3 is TGTGCCAGCAGCCAAGAGCGCGGGGGGTATACAGATACGCAGTATTTT.

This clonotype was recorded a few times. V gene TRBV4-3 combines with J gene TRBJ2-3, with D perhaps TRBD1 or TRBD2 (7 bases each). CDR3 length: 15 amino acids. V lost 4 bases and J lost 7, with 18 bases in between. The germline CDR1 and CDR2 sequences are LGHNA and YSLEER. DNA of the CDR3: TGCGCCAGCAGCCCCTCAACCCAGGGGGGGAATACGCAGTATTTT. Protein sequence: CASSPSTQGGNTQYF.

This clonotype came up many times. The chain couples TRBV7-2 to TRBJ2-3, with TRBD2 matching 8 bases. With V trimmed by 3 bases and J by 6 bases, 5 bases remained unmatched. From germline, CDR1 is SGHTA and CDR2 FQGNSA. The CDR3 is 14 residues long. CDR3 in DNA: TGTGCCAGCAGCTTTGGACTAGCAGCCGATACGCAGTATTTT. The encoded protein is CASSFGLAADTQYF.

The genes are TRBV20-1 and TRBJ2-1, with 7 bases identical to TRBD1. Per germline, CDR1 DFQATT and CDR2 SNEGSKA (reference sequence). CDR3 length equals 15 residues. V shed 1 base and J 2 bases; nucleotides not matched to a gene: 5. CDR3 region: CSARVQGQPYNEQFF. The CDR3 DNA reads TGCAGTGCTAGAGTCCAGGGACAGCCCTACAATGAGCAGTTCTTC.

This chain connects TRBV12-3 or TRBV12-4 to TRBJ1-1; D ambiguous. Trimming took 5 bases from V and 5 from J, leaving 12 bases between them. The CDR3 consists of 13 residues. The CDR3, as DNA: TGTGCCAGCAGTGTCCAAGAGGGTACTGAAGCTTTCTTT. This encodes CASSVQEGTEAFF.

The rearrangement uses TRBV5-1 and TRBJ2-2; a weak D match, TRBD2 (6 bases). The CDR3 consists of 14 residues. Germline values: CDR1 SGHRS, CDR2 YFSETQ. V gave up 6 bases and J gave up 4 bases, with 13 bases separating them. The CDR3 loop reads CASTPAGGTGELFF. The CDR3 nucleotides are TGCGCCAGCACCCCGGCCGGGGGCACCGGGGAGCTGTTTTTT.

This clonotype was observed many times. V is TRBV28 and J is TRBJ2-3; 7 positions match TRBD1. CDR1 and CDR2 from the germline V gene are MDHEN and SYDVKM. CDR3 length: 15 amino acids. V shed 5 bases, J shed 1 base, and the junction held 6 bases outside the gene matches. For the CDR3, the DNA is TGTGCCAGCAGTACCACAGGGGATGGCACAGATACGCAGTATTTT. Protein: CASSTTGDGTDTQYF.

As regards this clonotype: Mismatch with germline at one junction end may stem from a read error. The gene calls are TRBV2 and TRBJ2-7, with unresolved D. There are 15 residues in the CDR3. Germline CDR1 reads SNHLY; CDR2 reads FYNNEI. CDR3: CASREGYGPFYEQYF. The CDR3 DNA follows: TGTGCCAGCAGGGAAGGTTACGGACCCTTCTACGAGCAGTACTTC.

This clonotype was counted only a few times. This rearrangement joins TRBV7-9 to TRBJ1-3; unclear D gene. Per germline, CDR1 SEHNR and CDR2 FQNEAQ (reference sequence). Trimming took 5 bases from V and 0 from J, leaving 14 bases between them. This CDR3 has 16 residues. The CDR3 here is CASSPREIYSGNTIYF. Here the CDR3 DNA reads TGTGCCAGCAGCCCCCGGGAAATTTACTCTGGAAACACCATATATTTT.

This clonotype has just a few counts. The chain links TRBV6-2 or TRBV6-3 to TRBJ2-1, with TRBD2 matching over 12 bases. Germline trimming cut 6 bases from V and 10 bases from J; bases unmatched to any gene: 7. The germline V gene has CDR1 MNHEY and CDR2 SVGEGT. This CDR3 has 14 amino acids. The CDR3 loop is CASRRTSGVREQFF. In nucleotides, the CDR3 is TGTGCCAGCAGACGGACTAGCGGGGTAAGGGAGCAGTTCTTC.